One sample yielded the 24 T cell receptor beta chains listed below, sequenced in a study of monozygotic twins with inflammatory bowel disease. TCRdb reanalyzed the 5' RACE reads and collapses them to one entry per CDR3 protein, without DNA. Recorded for this sample: about 300,000 distinct CDR3 sequences. Source material: blood. All receptors derive from a human donor with ulcerative colitis or Crohn's disease, or a healthy co-twin of an affected twin (not recorded which).

V is TRBV11-2 and J is TRBJ1-5; TCRdb names TRBD1, which stays unverified in the absence of DNA. The CDR3 covers 18 residues. The germline V gene encodes CDR1 SGHAT and CDR2 FQNNGV. CDR3 region: CASSPPGQTPYSNQPQHF.

The chain recombines TRBV20-1 with TRBJ2-4; the TCRdb call, TRBD2, lacks DNA for checking. The CDR3 totals 13 residues. Germline V gene lookup returns CDR1 DFQATT and CDR2 SNEGSKA (reference sequence). CDR3 sequence: CSAYSGAENIQYF.

The chain is built from TRBV20-1 and TRBJ2-5; TCRdb designates TRBD1, a call that cannot be tested without DNA. This CDR3 contains 12 residues. CDR1 and CDR2 from the germline V gene are DFQATT and SNEGSKA (reference sequence). The CDR3 loop reads CSRQGLGETQYF.

The chain combines TRBV3-1 with TRBJ2-7. Germline CDR1 is LGHDT and CDR2 is YNNKEL (reference sequence). CDR3 length: 12 amino acids. CDR3 protein: CASSQVVYEQYF.

V is TRBV21-1 and J is TRBJ2-2; TCRdb outputs TRBD2, but without DNA this stays unchecked. TRBV21-1 is termed a pseudogene. This CDR3 is 15 amino acids long. CDR3 region: CASSRVGSSTGELFF.

This chain links TRBV5-5 with TRBJ2-7; no DNA is available, so the TRBD1 call from TCRdb remains unchecked. Germline CDR1 reads SGHKS; CDR2 reads YYEKEE (reference sequence). The CDR3 consists of 14 residues. The CDR3 here is CASSQADRVNEQYF.

J is TRBJ1-2 and V is TRBV27; TCRdb picks TRBD1, but there is no DNA to check that call. The germline V gene encodes CDR1 MNHEY and CDR2 SMNVEV (reference sequence). The CDR3 has 13 amino acids. The CDR3 reads CASSPYRDVGYTF.

The rearrangement joins TRBV27 to TRBJ2-7; the TRBD2 assignment by TCRdb is unverifiable without DNA. This CDR3 comprises 12 residues. Germline V gene lookup returns CDR1 MNHEY and CDR2 SMNVEV (reference sequence). The CDR3: CARVAGRLEQYF.

This chain connects TRBV5-1 to TRBJ1-1. Germline V gene sequence: CDR1 SGHRS, CDR2 YFSETQ. The CDR3 is 15 amino acids. The CDR3 reads CASSWGTDMNTEAFF.

The chain is built from TRBV20-1 and TRBJ2-5; TCRdb picks TRBD2, but there is no DNA to check that call. The CDR3 runs 15 residues. Germline-derived CDR1 and CDR2 are DFQATT and SNEGSKA (reference sequence). The CDR3 spells CSARDPRLALETQYF.

The genes are TRBV4-3 and TRBJ2-2; with no DNA, the TCRdb D assignment of TRBD2 cannot be verified. The CDR3 is 13 residues long. The V gene's germline CDR1 is LGHNA and CDR2 YSLEER. CDR3 sequence reads: CASSQEEGQELFF.

This sequence joins TRBV2 and TRBJ2-3; TCRdb designates TRBD1, a call that cannot be tested without DNA. CDR1 and CDR2 from the germline V gene are SNHLY and FYNNEI. CDR3 size: 14 residues. This CDR3 is CASSDYSGTSAQYF. Full variable domain (remainder filled in from reference TRBV2 and TRBJ2-3): EPEVTQTPSHQVTQMGQEVILRCVPISNHLYFYWYRQILGQKVEFLVSFYNNEISEKSEIFDDQFSVERPDGSNFTLKIRSTKLEDSAMYFCASSDYSGTSAQYFGPGTRLTVL.

The chain recombines TRBV7-2 with TRBJ1-1. CDR3 length: 13 residues. Germline-derived CDR1 and CDR2 are SGHTA and FQGNSA. The CDR3 spells CASSFNLNTEAFF.

The chain couples TRBV9 to TRBJ2-7; lacking DNA, the TRBD1 call made by TCRdb goes unchecked. The CDR3 runs to 15 residues. Germline CDR1 SGDLS, CDR2 YYNGEE. This chain's CDR3 is CASSASGTGFYEQYF.

The chain links TRBV6-1 to TRBJ2-7; TCRdb reports TRBD1, a call that lacks DNA to check it against. This CDR3 has 16 residues. The germline V gene encodes CDR1 MNHNS and CDR2 SASEGT. The CDR3 reads CASSTKTRDGPYEQYF.

The rearrangement uses TRBV4-3 and TRBJ2-3; the TCRdb call, TRBD1, lacks DNA for checking. The CDR3 is 16 residues long. In germline, CDR1 is LGHNA, CDR2 YSLEER. The CDR3 protein is CASTKGGAPSTDTQYF.

This rearrangement joins TRBV18 to TRBJ2-2. This CDR3 spans 13 amino acids. Germline V gene lookup returns CDR1 KGHSH and CDR2 LQKENI. The CDR3 reads CASSPANTGELFF.

The chain carries TRBV7-2 and TRBJ2-5; no DNA is available, so the TRBD1 call from TCRdb remains unchecked. CDR3 length equals 15 residues. Germline V lookup: CDR1 SGHTA, CDR2 FQGNSA. CDR3 amino acids: CASSTDRLTLETQYF.

The V and J genes are TRBV10-3 and TRBJ1-6; TCRdb's D call, TRBD1, is unchecked because there is no DNA. CDR3 length: 14 residues. The germline gives CDR1 ENHRY, CDR2 SYGVKD. The CDR3 sequence: CAIRDRDLGSPLHF.

This sequence joins TRBV5-1 and TRBJ2-3. Germline V CDR1 and CDR2: SGHRS, YFSETQ. The CDR3 spans 14 residues. CDR3 loop: CASSLAGIKDTQYF.

The chain is built from TRBV7-9 and TRBJ2-4; TCRdb returns TRBD1, unconfirmable since there is no DNA. The germline CDR1 and CDR2 sequences are SEHNR and FQNEAQ (reference sequence). This CDR3 has 15 residues. The CDR3 loop is CASSSQDPAKNIQYF.

The chain employs TRBV20-1 and TRBJ1-1. Germline-derived CDR1 and CDR2 are DFQATT and SNEGSKA (reference sequence). The length of the CDR3 is 12 residues. CDR3: CSAREPDTEAFF.

CDR3 residues: CASSPPTSFTGELFF. The V call is TRBV27, the J call TRBJ2-2; TCRdb gives TRBD1 as the D gene, but with no DNA this cannot be confirmed. Germline lookup yields CDR1 MNHEY and CDR2 SMNVEV (reference sequence). CDR3 length equals 15 residues.

The chain recombines TRBV28 with TRBJ2-5; TCRdb's D gene call, TRBD1, goes unchecked for lack of DNA. The germline V gene encodes CDR1 MDHEN and CDR2 SYDVKM. There are 15 residues in the CDR3. The CDR3 loop is CASSLETGGGETQYF.